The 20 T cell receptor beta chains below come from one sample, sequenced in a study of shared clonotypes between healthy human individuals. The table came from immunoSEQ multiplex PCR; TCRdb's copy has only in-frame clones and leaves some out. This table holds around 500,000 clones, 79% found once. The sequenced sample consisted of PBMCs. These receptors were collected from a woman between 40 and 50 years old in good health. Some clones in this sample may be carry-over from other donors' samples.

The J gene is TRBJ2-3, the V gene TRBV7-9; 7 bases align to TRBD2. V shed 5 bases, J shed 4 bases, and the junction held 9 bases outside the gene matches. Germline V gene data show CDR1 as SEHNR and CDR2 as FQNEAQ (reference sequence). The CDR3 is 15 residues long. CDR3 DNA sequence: TGTGCCAGCAGCGTGGGGGGAGGGCCTCCAGATACGCAGTATTTT. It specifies CASSVGGGPPDTQYF.

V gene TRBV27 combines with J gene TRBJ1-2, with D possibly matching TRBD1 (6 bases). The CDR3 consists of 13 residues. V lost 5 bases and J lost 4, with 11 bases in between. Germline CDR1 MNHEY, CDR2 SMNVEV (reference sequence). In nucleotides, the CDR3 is TGTGCCAGCAGTATAGGACAGCTCTATGGCTACACCTTC. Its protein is CASSIGQLYGYTF.

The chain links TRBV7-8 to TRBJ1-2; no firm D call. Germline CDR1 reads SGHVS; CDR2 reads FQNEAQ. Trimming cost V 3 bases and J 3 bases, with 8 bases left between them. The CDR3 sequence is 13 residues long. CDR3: CASSLRYDYGYTF. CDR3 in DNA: TGTGCCAGCAGCTTGCGGTATGACTATGGCTACACCTTC.

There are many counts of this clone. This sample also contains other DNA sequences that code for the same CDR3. The DNA for the CDR3 is TGTGCCAGCAGTCGGACTGCGTACAGGGGAAGCAATCAGCCCCAGCATTTT. As protein: CASSRTAYRGSNQPQHF. This chain joins TRBV28 and TRBJ1-5; 7 nucleotides match TRBD1. CDR3 length: 17 amino acids. The germline V gene has CDR1 MDHEN and CDR2 SYDVKM. Trimming took 5 bases from V and 1 from J; bases not matched to a gene: 11.

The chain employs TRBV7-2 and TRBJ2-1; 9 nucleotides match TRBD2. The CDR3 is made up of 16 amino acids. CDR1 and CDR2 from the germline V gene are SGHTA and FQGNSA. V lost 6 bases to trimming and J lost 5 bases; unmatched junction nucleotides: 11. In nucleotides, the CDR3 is TGTGCCAGCAGGATTTCCGGGACTAGCAGGGACAATGAGCAGTTCTTC. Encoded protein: CASRISGTSRDNEQFF.

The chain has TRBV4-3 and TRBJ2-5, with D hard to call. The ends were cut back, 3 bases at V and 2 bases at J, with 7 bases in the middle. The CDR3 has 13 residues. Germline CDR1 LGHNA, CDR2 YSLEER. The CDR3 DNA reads TGCGCCAGCAGCCAGACACTGCAAGAGACCCAGTACTTC. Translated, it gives CASSQTLQETQYF.

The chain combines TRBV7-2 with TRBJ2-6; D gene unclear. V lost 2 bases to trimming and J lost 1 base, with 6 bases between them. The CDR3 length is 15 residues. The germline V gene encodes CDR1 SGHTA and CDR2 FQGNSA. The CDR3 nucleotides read TGTGCCAGCAGCTTACTCCCATCTGGGGCCAACGTCCTGACTTTC. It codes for CASSLLPSGANVLTF.

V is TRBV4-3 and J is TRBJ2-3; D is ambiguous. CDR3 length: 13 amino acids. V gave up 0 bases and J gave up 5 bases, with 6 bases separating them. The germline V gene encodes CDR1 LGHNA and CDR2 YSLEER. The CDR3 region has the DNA TGCGCCAGCAGCCAAGATTACGGAGATACGCAGTATTTT. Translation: CASSQDYGDTQYF.

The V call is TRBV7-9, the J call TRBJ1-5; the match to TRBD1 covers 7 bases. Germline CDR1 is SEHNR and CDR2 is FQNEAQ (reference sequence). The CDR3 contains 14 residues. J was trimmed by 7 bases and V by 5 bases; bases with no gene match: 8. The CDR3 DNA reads TGTGCCAGCAGCCCAGACAGGGACGAACAGCCCCAGCATTTT. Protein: CASSPDRDEQPQHF.

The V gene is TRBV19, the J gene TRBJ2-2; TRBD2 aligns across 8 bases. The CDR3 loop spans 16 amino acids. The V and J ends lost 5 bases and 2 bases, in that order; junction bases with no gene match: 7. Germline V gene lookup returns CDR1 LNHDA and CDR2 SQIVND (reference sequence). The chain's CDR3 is CASSSSSGPNTGELFF. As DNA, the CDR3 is TGTGCCAGTAGTTCATCTAGCGGGCCTAACACCGGGGAGCTGTTTTTT. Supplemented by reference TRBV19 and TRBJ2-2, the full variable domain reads DGGITQSPKYLFRKEGQNVTLSCEQNLNHDAMYWYRQDPGQGLRLIYYSQIVNDFQKGDIAEGYSVSREKKESFPLTVTSAQKNPTAFYLCASSSSSGPNTGELFFGEGSRLTVL.

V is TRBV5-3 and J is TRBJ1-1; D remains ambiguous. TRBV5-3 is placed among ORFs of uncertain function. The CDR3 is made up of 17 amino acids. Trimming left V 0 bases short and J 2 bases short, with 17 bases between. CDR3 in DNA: TGTGCCAGAAGCTTGGCCCAGGCCCAGTCGGAAAACACTGAAGCTTTCTTT. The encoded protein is CARSLAQAQSENTEAFF.

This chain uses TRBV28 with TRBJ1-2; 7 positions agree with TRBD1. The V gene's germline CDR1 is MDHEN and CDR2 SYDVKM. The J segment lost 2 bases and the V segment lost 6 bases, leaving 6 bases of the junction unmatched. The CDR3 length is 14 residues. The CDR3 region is CASSYSDRNYGYTF. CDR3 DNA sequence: TGTGCCAGCAGCTACTCGGACAGGAACTATGGCTACACCTTC.

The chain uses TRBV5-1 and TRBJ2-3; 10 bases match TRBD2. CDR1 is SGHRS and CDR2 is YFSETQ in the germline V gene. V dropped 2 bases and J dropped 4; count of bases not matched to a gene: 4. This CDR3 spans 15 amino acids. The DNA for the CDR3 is TGCGCCAGCAGCTTAACTAGCGGGATATCAGATACGCAGTATTTT. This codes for CASSLTSGISDTQYF.

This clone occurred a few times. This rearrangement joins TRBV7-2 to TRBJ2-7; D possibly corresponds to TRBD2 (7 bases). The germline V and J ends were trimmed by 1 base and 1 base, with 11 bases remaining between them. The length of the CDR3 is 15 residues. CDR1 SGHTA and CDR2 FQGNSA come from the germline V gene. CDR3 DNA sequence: TGTGCCAGCAGCTTAGTGGGGGGGCCGTCCTACGAGCAGTACTTC. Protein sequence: CASSLVGGPSYEQYF.

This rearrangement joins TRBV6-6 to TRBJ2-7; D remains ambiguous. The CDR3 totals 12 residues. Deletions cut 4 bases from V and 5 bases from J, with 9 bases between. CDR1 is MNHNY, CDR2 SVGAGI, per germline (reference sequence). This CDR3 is CASSSYLDEQYF. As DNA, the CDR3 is TGTGCCAGCAGTTCCTACCTAGACGAGCAGTACTTC.

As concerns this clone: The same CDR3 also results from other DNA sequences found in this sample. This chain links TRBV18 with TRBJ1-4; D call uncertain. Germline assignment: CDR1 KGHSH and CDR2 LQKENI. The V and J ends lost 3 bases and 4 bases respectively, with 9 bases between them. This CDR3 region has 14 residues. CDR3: CASSPGGDNEKLFF. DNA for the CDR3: TGTGCCAGCTCACCGGGCGGGGATAATGAAAAACTGTTTTTT.

CDR3 in amino acids: CASSSGGLEQFF. In DNA form, the CDR3 reads TGTGCCAGCAGTTCCGGCGGGCTGGAGCAGTTCTTC. The gene calls are TRBV28 and TRBJ2-1; D possibly corresponds to TRBD2 (5 bases). The germline CDR1 and CDR2 sequences are MDHEN and SYDVKM. Trimming pared 4 bases from V and 10 bases from J, leaving 11 bases between. The length of the CDR3 is 12 residues.

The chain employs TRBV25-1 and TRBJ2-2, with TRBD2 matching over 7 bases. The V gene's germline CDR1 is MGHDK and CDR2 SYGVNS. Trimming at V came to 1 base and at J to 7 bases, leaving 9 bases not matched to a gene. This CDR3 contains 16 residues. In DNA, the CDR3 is TGTGCCAGCAGTGAATTATCGGGGGGATTGGGCGGGGAGCTGTTTTTT. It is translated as CASSELSGGLGGELFF.

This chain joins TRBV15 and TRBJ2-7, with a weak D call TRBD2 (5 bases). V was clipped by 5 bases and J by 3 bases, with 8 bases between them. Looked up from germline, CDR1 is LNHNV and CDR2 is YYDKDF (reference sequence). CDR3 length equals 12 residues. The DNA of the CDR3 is TGTGCCACCAGCCCGGGGAACTACGAGCAGTACTTC. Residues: CATSPGNYEQYF.

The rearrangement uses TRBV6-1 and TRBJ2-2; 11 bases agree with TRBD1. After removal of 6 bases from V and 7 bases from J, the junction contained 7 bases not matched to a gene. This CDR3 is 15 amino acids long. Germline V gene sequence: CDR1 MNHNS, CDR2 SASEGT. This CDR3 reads CASSKGQGAVGELFF. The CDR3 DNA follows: TGTGCCAGCAGCAAAGGACAGGGGGCTGTCGGGGAGCTGTTTTTT.